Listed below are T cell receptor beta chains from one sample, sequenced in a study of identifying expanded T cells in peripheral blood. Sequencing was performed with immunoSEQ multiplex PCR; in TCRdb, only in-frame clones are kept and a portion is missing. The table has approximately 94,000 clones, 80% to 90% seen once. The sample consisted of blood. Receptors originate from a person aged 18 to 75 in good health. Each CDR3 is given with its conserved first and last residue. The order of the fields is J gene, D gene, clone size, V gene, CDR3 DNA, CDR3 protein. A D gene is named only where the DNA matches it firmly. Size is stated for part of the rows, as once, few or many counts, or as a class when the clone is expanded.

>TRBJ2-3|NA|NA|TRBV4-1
TGCGCCAGCAGCCAAGATACGTCGGGGACTAGCACAGATACGCAGTATTTT
CASSQDTSGTSTDTQYF
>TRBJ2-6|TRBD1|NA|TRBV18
TGTGCCAGCTCACCGGGGGCAGGGGGCAGTGGGGCCAACGTCCTGACTTTC
CASSPGAGGSGANVLTF
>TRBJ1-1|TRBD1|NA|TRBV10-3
TGTGCCATCAGGGAAAGACAGGGCCTGGCTTTCTTT
CAIRERQGLAFF
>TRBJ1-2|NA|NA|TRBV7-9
TGTGCCAGCAGCAGAGGCCTGCTCTATGGCTACACCTTC
CASSRGLLYGYTF
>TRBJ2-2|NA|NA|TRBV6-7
TGTGCCAGCAGTTACAGGACCGGGGAAAAGGGGGACACCGGGGAGCTGTTTTTT
CASSYRTGEKGDTGELFF
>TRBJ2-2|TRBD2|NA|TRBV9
TGTGCCAGCAGCCCTTTAGCGGGAGCGAACACCGGGGAGCTGTTTTTT
CASSPLAGANTGELFF
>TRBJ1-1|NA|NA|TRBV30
TGTGCCTGGGCCGTCGGTTGGAACACTGAAGCTTTCTTT
CAWAVGWNTEAFF
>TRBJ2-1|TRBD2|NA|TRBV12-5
TGTGCTAGTGGTACGGGACTAGCGGGACCCAATGAGCAGTTCTTC
CASGTGLAGPNEQFF
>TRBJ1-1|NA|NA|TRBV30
TGTGCCTGGAGTGTAAGGGTGAACACTGAAGCTTTCTTT
CAWSVRVNTEAFF
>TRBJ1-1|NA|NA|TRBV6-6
TGTGCCAGCAGTTACTCGTTAGGTCTGGGGAACACTGAAGCTTTCTTT
CASSYSLGLGNTEAFF
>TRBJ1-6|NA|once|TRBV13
TGTGCCAGCAGCCCCCGATTGGGGTATAATTCACCCCTCCACTTT
CASSPRLGYNSPLHF
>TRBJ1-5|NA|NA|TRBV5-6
TGTGCCAGCGCCGTGGGGGGAGGCAATCAGCCCCAGCATTTT
CASAVGGGNQPQHF
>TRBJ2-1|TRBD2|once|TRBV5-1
TGCGCCAGCAGCTCCACGGGGGGGACCTACAATGAGCAGTTCTTC
CASSSTGGTYNEQFF
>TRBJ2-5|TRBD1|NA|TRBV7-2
TGTGCCAGCAGACCGACAGGGTGGGAGACCCAGTACTTC
CASRPTGWETQYF
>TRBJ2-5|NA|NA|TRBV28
TGTGCCAGCAGTTTAGGGGTTAAAGAGACCCAGTACTTC
CASSLGVKETQYF
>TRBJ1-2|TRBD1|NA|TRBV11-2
TGTGCCAGCAGCACTCAGGGGGGCTATGGCTACACCTTC
CASSTQGGYGYTF
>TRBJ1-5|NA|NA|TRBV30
TGTGCCTGGAGGGATGTCTCAAGCGGGCCCCAGCATTTT
CAWRDVSSGPQHF
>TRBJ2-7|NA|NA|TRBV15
TGTGCCACCAGCAGAGAAGTAAGGGACTACGAGCAGTACTTC
CATSREVRDYEQYF
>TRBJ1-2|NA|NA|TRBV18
TGTGCCAGCTCACCCAACCGGGACGGAAGACCATCTGATTATGGGGGCTACACCTTC
CASSPNRDGRPSDYGGYTF
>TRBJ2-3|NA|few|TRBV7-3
TGTGCCAGCAGTCTCACGGGGAGCACAGATACGCAGTATTTT
CASSLTGSTDTQYF
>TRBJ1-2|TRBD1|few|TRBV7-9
TGTGCCAGCAGACTTGGACAGGGAAACTATGGCTACACCTTC
CASRLGQGNYGYTF
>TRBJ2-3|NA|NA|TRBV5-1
TGCGCCAGCAGCTTGCCGGGACCGGTAGATACGCAGTATTTT
CASSLPGPVDTQYF
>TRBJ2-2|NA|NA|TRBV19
TGTGCCAGTAGTATAGATTCCGGGAACCACCCTAGCACCGGGGAGCTGTTTTTT
CASSIDSGNHPSTGELFF
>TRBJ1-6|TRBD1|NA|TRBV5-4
TGTGCCAGCAGCTCCAATCCGGGACAGGGTAATTCACCCCTCCACTTT
CASSSNPGQGNSPLHF
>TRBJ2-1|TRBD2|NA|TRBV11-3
TGTGCCAGCAGCTTATACGCCTTTTCGGGACTAGAAATTACTAATGAGCAGTTCTTC
CASSLYAFSGLEITNEQFF
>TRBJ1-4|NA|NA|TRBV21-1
TGCATAACCACTAATGAAAAACTGTTTTTT
CITTNEKLFF
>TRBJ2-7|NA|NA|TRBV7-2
TGTGCCAGCAGCGGTGGGGGCAGGCATGAGCAGTACTTC
CASSGGGRHEQYF
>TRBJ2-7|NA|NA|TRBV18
TGTGCCAGCTCACCTAGGCAGCTTTTGACGGCCTACGAGCAGTACTTC
CASSPRQLLTAYEQYF
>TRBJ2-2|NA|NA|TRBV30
TGTGCCTGGAGTGTACGTAGAGGGGGGTTGAACACCGGGGAGCTGTTTTTT
CAWSVRRGGLNTGELFF
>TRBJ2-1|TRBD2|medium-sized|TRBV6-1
TGTGCCAGCAGGACAACTAGCGGGGGTTACAATGAGCAGTTCTTC
CASRTTSGGYNEQFF
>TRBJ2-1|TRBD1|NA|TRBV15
TGTGCCACCAGCAGAGTTCGGACAGGGGAGCAGTTCTTC
CATSRVRTGEQFF
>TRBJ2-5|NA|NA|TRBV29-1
TGCAGCGTGGGGGAGACCCAGTACTTC
CSVGETQYF
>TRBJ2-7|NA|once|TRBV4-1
TGCGCCAGCAGCCAAGAAGGCAGGGTCGAGGGACCCGAGCAGTACTTC
CASSQEGRVEGPEQYF
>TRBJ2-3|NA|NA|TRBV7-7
TGTGCCAGCAGCCCTACTTGGAGCGCAGATACGCAGTATTTT
CASSPTWSADTQYF
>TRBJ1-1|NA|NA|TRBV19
TGTGCCAGTTCCTCGCAAAGGGGAATGGACACTGAAGCTTTCTTT
CASSSQRGMDTEAFF
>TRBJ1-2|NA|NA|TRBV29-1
TGCAGCGTTGGACAGGTCTATGGCTACACCTTC
CSVGQVYGYTF
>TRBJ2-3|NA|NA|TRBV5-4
TGTGCCAGCAGCTTGGGCTCAAAGCTAGACCAGTATTTT
CASSLGSKLDQYF
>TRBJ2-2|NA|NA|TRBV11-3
TGTGCCAGCAGCTTAACGACTAGGATGACAGGGGAGCTGTTTTTT
CASSLTTRMTGELFF
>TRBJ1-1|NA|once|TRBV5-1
TGCGCCAGCAGGAGGGGGACTGAAGCTTTCTTT
CASRRGTEAFF
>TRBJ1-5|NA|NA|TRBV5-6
TGTGCCAGCAGCACTGGACTTGGTAATCAGCCCCAGCATTTT
CASSTGLGNQPQHF
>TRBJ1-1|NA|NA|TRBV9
TGTGCCAGCACCAATCATGCGGGATTGAACACTGAAGCTTTCTTT
CASTNHAGLNTEAFF
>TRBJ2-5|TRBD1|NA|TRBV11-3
TGTGCCAGCAGCTCCCGACAGGGCTCAAGGGAGACCCAGTACTTC
CASSSRQGSRETQYF
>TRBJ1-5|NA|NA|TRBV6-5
TGTGCCAGCAGTTACGGGCAGAGTCAGCCCCAGCATTTT
CASSYGQSQPQHF
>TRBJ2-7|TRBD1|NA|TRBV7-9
TGTGCCAGCAGCTTAAGGACAGGTCGAGACGAGCAGTACTTC
CASSLRTGRDEQYF
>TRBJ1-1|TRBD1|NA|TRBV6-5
TGTGCCAGCAGTTCTACAGGGGGCAGGAACACTGAAGCTTTCTTT
CASSSTGGRNTEAFF
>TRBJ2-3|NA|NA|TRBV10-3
TGTGCCATCAGTACCGACCCGGGTGATACGCAGTATTTT
CAISTDPGDTQYF
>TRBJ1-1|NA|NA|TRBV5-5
TGTGCCAGCAGTCTACAAAAGCAAGCTTTCTTT
CASSLQKQAFF
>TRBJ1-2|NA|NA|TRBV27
TGTGCCAGCAGTTTCATGGGGAAGGGGGACTATGGCTACACCTTC
CASSFMGKGDYGYTF
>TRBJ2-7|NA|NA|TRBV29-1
TGCAGCGTCAGCACAGGGAGTGGGAGCTCCTACGAGCAGTACTTC
CSVSTGSGSSYEQYF
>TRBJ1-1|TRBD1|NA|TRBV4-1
TGCGCCAGCAGCCAAATAACCGGGACAGTAGGGTCTGAAGCTTTCTTT
CASSQITGTVGSEAFF
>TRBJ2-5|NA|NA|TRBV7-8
TGTGCCAGCAGCTTAAACGGGGGCCCGCCCTTCCAAGAGACCCAGTACTTC
CASSLNGGPPFQETQYF
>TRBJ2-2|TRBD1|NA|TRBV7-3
TGTGCCAGCAGCCGGAAAACTAACAGGGGCACCGGGGAGCTGTTTTTT
CASSRKTNRGTGELFF
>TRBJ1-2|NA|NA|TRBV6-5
TGTGCCAGCAGTTACCGGCCGTCCCTTGCTGGCTACACCTTC
CASSYRPSLAGYTF
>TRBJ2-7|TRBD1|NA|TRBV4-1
TGCGCCAGCAGCCCGACAGGGGGCCTCTCCTACGAGCAGTACTTC
CASSPTGGLSYEQYF